This entry describes one T cell receptor beta chain. What it recognizes is unknown. TCRdb recomputed calls from the 5' RACE reads with MiXCR, one row per CDR3 protein. The sample lists roughly 1.6 million distinct CDR3 sequences, around 29% occurring once. The record originates from a study of identical twins. Study findings and constraints: Excess twin sharing in beta out-of-frame sequences was weaker. Cross-sectional statistics, not tracking of the same donors, supported the conclusions. There was more out-of-frame TCR alpha sharing in monozygotic twins than models estimated. Cord blood beta clonotypes present at high abundance carried fewer insertions; no such pattern appeared in memory repertoires.

The receptor was isolated from a newborn girl in good health. The material sequenced was cord blood.

In nucleotides, the CDR3 is TGTGCCAGCAAGGGACTAGCGGGAGTCACAGATACGCAGTATTTT. Translated, it gives CASKGLAGVTDTQYF. J is TRBJ2-3 and V is TRBV7-8; 14 positions agree with TRBD2. Unmatched junction bases numbered 2, after V lost 7 bases and J lost 2 bases. Germline loops: CDR1 SGHVS, CDR2 FQNEAQ. There are 15 residues in the CDR3.